These 9 T cell receptor beta chains were sequenced from one sample in a study of blood T cell repertoires in COVID-19. Sequencing was performed with immunoSEQ multiplex PCR; in TCRdb, only in-frame clones are kept and a portion is missing. The sample gives some 450,000 clones, roughly 90% of which show up once; 0.8% to 1% is in the top ten. The specimen sequenced was peripheral blood. Every receptor here comes from a young man with COVID-19, enrolled during active disease.

V usage is TRBV19 and J usage is TRBJ2-2; 10 nucleotides match TRBD2. The CDR3 has 15 amino acids. The V segment lost 2 bases and the J segment 7 bases; nucleotides outside the gene matches: 4. CDR1 LNHDA and CDR2 SQIVND come from the germline V gene (reference sequence). CDR3 region: CASSIPSGRFGELFF. DNA for the CDR3: TGTGCCAGTAGTATACCTAGCGGGAGATTCGGGGAGCTGTTTTTT.

The chain joins TRBV24-1 to TRBJ2-2; D call uncertain. This CDR3 is 15 amino acids long. Trimming took off 0 bases at V and 2 bases at J, with 6 bases between the two ends. Germline CDR1 and CDR2: KGHDR and SFDVKD. The CDR3 DNA reads as TGTGCCACCAGTGATTTGCGCGGAAACACCGGGGAGCTGTTTTTT. Its protein product is CATSDLRGNTGELFF.

The chain employs TRBV7-8 and TRBJ2-2; possibly TRBD1 for D (6 bases). The ends were cut back, 5 bases at V and 2 bases at J, with 12 bases in the middle. Germline assignment: CDR1 SGHVS and CDR2 FQNEAQ. The CDR3 loop spans 15 amino acids. CDR3 protein: CASSPGTQNTGELFF. CDR3 bases: TGTGCCAGCAGCCCCGGGACACAAAACACCGGGGAGCTGTTTTTT.

J is TRBJ2-4 and V is TRBV13; 8 bases fit TRBD1. In germline, CDR1 is PRHDT, CDR2 FYEKMQ (reference sequence). The CDR3 is 17 residues long. The J segment lost 2 bases and the V segment lost 4 bases, leaving 10 bases of the junction unmatched. CDR3 loop: CASSSAGGARTKNIQYF. CDR3 sequence (DNA): TGTGCCAGCAGCTCTGCAGGGGGCGCGCGAACCAAAAACATTCAGTACTTC.

In this sample, this clone turned up a few times. This chain joins TRBV5-5 and TRBJ2-7; D might be TRBD2 (6 bases). CDR1 SGHKS and CDR2 YYEKEE come from the germline V gene (reference sequence). Trimming took off 4 bases at V and 7 bases at J, with 15 bases between the two ends. This CDR3 spans 13 amino acids. In DNA, the CDR3 is TGTGCCAGCAGCCGCGGTGGAGGGATGGAGCAGTACTTC. Encoded protein: CASSRGGGMEQYF. The complete variable domain, with remaining parts taken from reference TRBV5-5 and TRBJ2-7, reads DAGVTQSPTHLIKTRGQQVTLRCSPISGHKSVSWYQQVLGQGPQFIFQYYEKEERGRGNFPDRFSARQFPNYSSELNVNALLLGDSALYLCASSRGGGMEQYFGPGTRLTVT.

Comments on this clone: Other DNA sequences of this sample code for an identical CDR3. The chain employs TRBV5-1 and TRBJ2-1; 13 bases fit TRBD2. Germline values: CDR1 SGHRS, CDR2 YFSETQ. The V and J ends lost 1 base and 6 bases, in that order; junction bases with no gene match: 1. The CDR3 contains 15 residues. CDR3 residues: CASSLTSGRGNEQFF. The CDR3 DNA reads TGCGCCAGCAGCTTGACTAGCGGGAGGGGCAATGAGCAGTTCTTC.

J is TRBJ2-3 and V is TRBV5-4; 8 bases match TRBD2. The CDR3 is 14 amino acids. Germline V gene data show CDR1 as SGHNT and CDR2 as YYREEE (reference sequence). With 2 bases clipped from V and 5 bases from J, the junction kept 4 bases outside the gene matches. The DNA of the CDR3 is TGTGCCAGCAGCTTTGCCGGGGGGGAAGATACGCAGTATTTT. The encoded protein is CASSFAGGEDTQYF.

The chain combines TRBV27 with TRBJ2-3, with TRBD2 matching 13 bases. Trimming removed 5 bases from V and 0 bases from J; junction bases left unmatched: 8. CDR1 is MNHEY, CDR2 SMNVEV, per germline (reference sequence). This CDR3 comprises 18 residues. The CDR3 sequence is CASSPLTSGGFSTDTQYF. Written as DNA, the CDR3 is TGTGCCAGCAGTCCCCTGACTAGCGGGGGGTTTAGCACAGATACGCAGTATTTT.

The chain employs TRBV24-1 and TRBJ2-2; 11 bases are a match to TRBD2. V lost 3 bases to trimming and J lost 8 bases; unmatched junction nucleotides: 4. CDR3 size: 15 residues. The germline V gene encodes CDR1 KGHDR and CDR2 SFDVKD. CDR3: CATSDRRLAGGELFF. In DNA, the CDR3 is TGTGCCACCAGTGATAGAAGACTAGCGGGAGGGGAGCTGTTTTTT.